The clone carrying this T cell receptor (beta chain) was seen only once. This sample was included in a study of blood T cell repertoires in COVID-19. CDR1 SGHRS and CDR2 YFSETQ come from the germline V gene. V was clipped by 0 bases and J by 5 bases; unmatched bases: 0. This CDR3 is built from 14 residues. Produced via immunoSEQ multiplex PCR; TCRdb's table is partial and in-frame only. Of some 220,000 clones in the sample, 85% were seen once. Sequenced material: peripheral blood. The clonotype was recovered from a woman between 70 and 85 years old with COVID-19, enrolled during active disease. The chain joins TRBV5-1 to TRBJ2-2; 8 nucleotides align to TRBD2. This chain's CDR3 is CASSLGLATGELFF. In nucleotides, the CDR3 is TGCGCCAGCAGCTTGGGACTAGCGACCGGGGAGCTGTTTTTT.